The 3 T cell receptor beta chains presented below share a single source sample, sequenced in a study of T cells after yellow fever vaccination. TCRdb fed the 5' RACE reads into MiXCR, producing one record per CDR3 protein. The sample has around 160,000 distinct CDR3 sequences, around 7% seen once. The sequencing used CD4+ T cells sorted from PBMCs, collected 4 to 5 days after the first yellow fever vaccination. The source of these receptors is a man younger than 35 who received the YFV17D yellow fever vaccine.

The chain has TRBV6-2 or TRBV6-3 and TRBJ2-5; 8 nucleotides match TRBD2. With 6 bases clipped from V and 1 base from J, the junction kept 7 bases outside the gene matches. This CDR3 region has 15 residues. Germline V gene lookup returns CDR1 MNHEY and CDR2 SVGEGT. The CDR3 reads CASRPGLGGQETQYF. The CDR3 DNA sequence: TGTGCCAGCAGGCCGGGACTAGGGGGCCAAGAGACCCAGTACTTC.

This clonotype was recorded a few times. The chain carries TRBV6-2 or TRBV6-3 and TRBJ2-3; tentatively, D is TRBD2 (5 bases). V was pared by 7 bases and J by 1 base, with 18 bases between. This CDR3 is 16 amino acids long. Germline V gives CDR1 MNHEY, CDR2 SVGEGT. The CDR3 loop reads CASNPGPPGGTDTQYF. The CDR3, as DNA: TGTGCCAGCAATCCTGGACCCCCCGGGGGCACAGATACGCAGTATTTT.

In this sample, this clonotype turned up many times. This chain uses TRBV6-5 with TRBJ1-5; D is unresolved. The CDR3 extends over 14 amino acids. CDR1 is MNHEY, CDR2 SVGAGI, per germline. Trimming left V 8 bases short and J 0 bases short, with 11 bases between. The CDR3 coding sequence is TGTGCCAGCCGAGGTACATATAGCAATCAGCCCCAGCATTTT. As protein: CASRGTYSNQPQHF.